This entry lists 22 T cell receptor beta chains sequenced from one sample in a study of cytomegalovirus exposure and HLA in healthy donors. The PCR employed 60 Vbeta primers together with 13 Jbeta primers. Using immunoSEQ multiplex PCR, the repertoire was profiled, and TCRdb retains in-frame clones only, with some absent. The sample consists of about 250,000 clones, approximately 80% of them appearing once. The sequenced sample consisted of PBMCs. These receptors were collected from a girl aged 2-15 years in good health and CMV-seronegative.

The chain employs TRBV7-2 and TRBJ2-5, with D possibly being TRBD2 (6 bases). CDR1 SGHTA and CDR2 FQGNSA come from the germline V gene. Trimming stripped 5 bases from V and 5 bases from J, with 12 bases between. The CDR3 has 13 amino acids. CDR3 sequence (DNA): TGTGCCAGCAGCATCAAGAGCGGGGAGACCCAGTACTTC. Translating gives CASSIKSGETQYF.

The chain links TRBV7-9 to TRBJ2-1, with a possible D match to TRBD2 (6 bases). Trimming took off 4 bases at V and 4 bases at J, with 17 bases between the two ends. This CDR3 has 16 residues. Germline V gene lookup returns CDR1 SEHNR and CDR2 FQNEAQ (reference sequence). In nucleotides, the CDR3 is TGTGCCAGCAGCTCTACGAGCGGGTTCGAATACAATGAGCAGTTCTTC. Encoded protein: CASSSTSGFEYNEQFF.

This chain links TRBV19 with TRBJ1-1; TRBD1 is a possible D gene (5 bases). CDR1 and CDR2 (germline): LNHDA, SQIVND (reference sequence). CDR3 size: 13 residues. With 8 bases removed from V and 1 base from J, the gap between germline ends came to 11 bases. CDR3: CASVGGTNTEAFF. CDR3 sequence (DNA): TGTGCCAGTGTCGGAGGGACGAACACTGAAGCTTTCTTT.

The rearrangement joins TRBV7-8 to TRBJ1-2; D might be TRBD1 (6 bases). There are 19 residues in the CDR3. Trimming pared 3 bases from V and 3 bases from J, leaving 26 bases between. Germline CDR1 reads SGHVS; CDR2 reads FQNEAQ. CDR3 in amino acids: CASSFFKTGSILVYYGYTF. The CDR3 DNA reads TGTGCCAGCAGCTTCTTTAAGACAGGTTCGATATTAGTCTACTATGGCTACACCTTC.

The chain recombines TRBV11-2 with TRBJ1-2; D unclear. Per the germline V gene, CDR1 is SGHAT and CDR2 is FQNNGV. Between the trimmed V and J ends, which lost 2 bases and 3 bases, there was a span of 10 bases. This CDR3 comprises 14 residues. The CDR3 coding sequence is TGTGCCAGCAGCTTACGGTGGTTGCACTATGGCTACACCTTC. It codes for CASSLRWLHYGYTF.

In this sample, this clone turned up once. The rearrangement uses TRBV11-1 and TRBJ2-7; D might be TRBD2 (6 bases). V lost 1 base to trimming and J lost 6 bases, with 16 bases between them. CDR3 length: 15 residues. Germline assignment: CDR1 SGHAT and CDR2 FQDESV (reference sequence). The CDR3 here is CASSLVGGDLVEQYF. CDR3 nucleotides: TGTGCCAGCAGCTTAGTTGGAGGGGACCTGGTCGAGCAGTACTTC.

This sequence joins TRBV5-1 and TRBJ2-7, with 7 bases identical to TRBD1. This CDR3 has 15 amino acids. CDR1 is SGHRS, CDR2 YFSETQ, per germline. Trimming took 0 bases from V and 3 from J; bases not matched to a gene: 6. The CDR3 sequence: CASSLGQGLIYEQYF. The CDR3 bases are TGCGCCAGCAGCTTGGGACAGGGTTTAATCTACGAGCAGTACTTC.

The chain has TRBV15 and TRBJ2-1; the D is unclear. The V end lost 2 bases, the J end lost 0 bases, and 8 bases lay between the germline ends. Germline CDR1 LNHNV, CDR2 YYDKDF (reference sequence). CDR3 length equals 15 residues. Here the CDR3 DNA reads TGTGCCACCAGCAGACGGGTAAGCTCCTACAATGAGCAGTTCTTC. It codes for CATSRRVSSYNEQFF. The whole variable domain, filled in from reference TRBV15 and TRBJ2-1, reads DAMVIQNPRYQVTQFGKPVTLSCSQTLNHNVMYWYQQKSSQAPKLLFHYYDKDFNNEADTPDNFQSRRPNTSFCFLDIRSPGLGDTAMYLCATSRRVSSYNEQFFGPGTRLTVL.

The chain employs TRBV28 and TRBJ2-3; TRBD2 is a possible D gene (5 bases). The V gene's germline CDR1 is MDHEN and CDR2 SYDVKM. V lost 6 bases, J lost 7 bases, and 29 bases lay in between. CDR3 size: 18 residues. This CDR3 is CASSPGTGSSRVSNTQYF. The CDR3 DNA sequence: TGTGCCAGCAGCCCGGGTACGGGAAGCTCACGGGTGTCTAATACGCAGTATTTT.

The chain employs TRBV6-5 and TRBJ1-2, with D uncertain. V was cut by 0 bases and J by 7 bases, with 15 bases left in between. Germline V gene data show CDR1 as MNHEY and CDR2 as SVGAGI. This CDR3 is 15 amino acids long. CDR3 region: CASSYSMVGETGYTF. The DNA for the CDR3 is TGTGCCAGCAGTTACTCGATGGTGGGAGAAACTGGCTACACCTTC.

The V and J genes are TRBV5-1 and TRBJ1-6; tentatively, D is TRBD1 (6 bases). The CDR3 covers 15 residues. CDR1 and CDR2 from the germline V gene are SGHRS and YFSETQ. V was pared by 0 bases and J by 7 bases, with 11 bases between. The CDR3 DNA sequence: TGCGCCAGCAGCTTGGCTTGGGGGCGGAATTCACCCCTCCACTTT. Its translation is CASSLAWGRNSPLHF.

The J gene is TRBJ2-1, the V gene TRBV19, with 8 bases that match TRBD1. V trimming: 4 bases; J trimming: 7 bases; junction bases outside the gene matches: 9. The CDR3 consists of 15 residues. Germline values: CDR1 LNHDA, CDR2 SQIVND (reference sequence). The CDR3 nucleotides read TGTGCCAGTAGTACGGACAGGGCGCTGGCGAATGAGCAGTTCTTC. Translation gives CASSTDRALANEQFF. The full variable domain, its missing parts supplied by reference TRBV19 and TRBJ2-1, is DGGITQSPKYLFRKEGQNVTLSCEQNLNHDAMYWYRQDPGQGLRLIYYSQIVNDFQKGDIAEGYSVSREKKESFPLTVTSAQKNPTAFYLCASSTDRALANEQFFGPGTRLTVL.

V and J are TRBV28 and TRBJ2-5; 7 positions agree with TRBD2. After removal of 2 bases from V and 2 bases from J, the junction contained 5 bases not matched to a gene. The CDR3 is made up of 15 amino acids. Germline-derived CDR1 and CDR2 are MDHEN and SYDVKM. In nucleotides, the CDR3 is TGTGCCAGCAGTTTACGACTAGCAAAGCAAGAGACCCAGTACTTC. The encoded protein is CASSLRLAKQETQYF.

The chain's CDR3 is CASSHASGYTF. The CDR3 coding sequence is TGCGCCAGCAGCCATGCGAGCGGCTACACCTTC. The rearrangement joins TRBV4-1 to TRBJ1-2; no definite D call. The CDR3 loop spans 11 amino acids. From germline, CDR1 is MGHRA and CDR2 YSYEKL. V was shortened by 3 bases and J by 8 bases, with 7 bases between the two germline ends.

About this clone: Other DNA sequences in the sample encode the same CDR3. This chain uses TRBV2 with TRBJ1-6; TRBD1 matches at 7 bases. With V trimmed by 3 bases and J by 7 bases, 6 bases remained unmatched. Germline CDR1 SNHLY, CDR2 FYNNEI. CDR3 length: 15 residues. The CDR3 DNA sequence: TGTGCCAGCAGTGAGCAGGGGGTAGGAAATTCACCCCTCCACTTT. Amino acid sequence: CASSEQGVGNSPLHF. The variable domain in full, completed from reference TRBV2 and TRBJ1-6, reads EPEVTQTPSHQVTQMGQEVILRCVPISNHLYFYWYRQILGQKVEFLVSFYNNEISEKSEIFDDQFSVERPDGSNFTLKIRSTKLEDSAMYFCASSEQGVGNSPLHFGNGTRLTVT.

In this sample, this clone turned up a few times. The V gene is TRBV5-1, the J gene TRBJ1-1; D is unclear. This CDR3 spans 16 amino acids. V was cut by 2 bases and J by 0 bases, with 14 bases left in between. From germline, CDR1 is SGHRS and CDR2 YFSETQ. CDR3 sequence: CASSFFTEGVNTEAFF. The CDR3 region has the DNA TGCGCCAGCAGCTTTTTTACTGAGGGTGTGAACACTGAAGCTTTCTTT. Full variable domain (rest looked up from reference TRBV5-1 and TRBJ1-1): KAGVTQTPRYLIKTRGQQVTLSCSPISGHRSVSWYQQTPGQGLQFLFEYFSETQRNKGNFPGRFSGRQFSNSRSEMNVSTLELGDSALYLCASSFFTEGVNTEAFFGQGTRLTVV.

The rearrangement uses TRBV5-8 and TRBJ2-5, with TRBD1 as a possible D gene (6 bases). There are 15 residues in the CDR3. Germline assignment: CDR1 SGHTS and CDR2 YDEGEE. V lost 4 bases, J lost 5 bases, and 18 bases lay in between. Here the CDR3 reads CASSPGTLSPETQYF. DNA of the CDR3: TGTGCCAGCAGCCCGGGGACACTGTCGCCGGAGACCCAGTACTTC.

This clone was seen only once. The rearrangement links TRBV7-9 to TRBJ1-2; TRBD1 might be the D (6 bases). This CDR3 has 16 residues. Germline values: CDR1 SEHNR, CDR2 FQNEAQ (reference sequence). Deletions cut 5 bases from V and 0 bases from J, with 16 bases between. The DNA of the CDR3 is TGTGCCAGCAGCCTCAACAGGGCCGGGGCTAACTATGGCTACACCTTC. It is translated as CASSLNRAGANYGYTF.

The V gene is TRBV18, the J gene TRBJ2-1, with 14 bases that match TRBD2. The V and J ends lost 4 bases and 6 bases, in that order; junction bases with no gene match: 8. Germline V gene sequence: CDR1 KGHSH, CDR2 LQKENI. The CDR3 is 17 amino acids. DNA for the CDR3: TGTGCCAGCTCACTGAATCCCGGGACTAGCGGGAGCAATGAGCAGTTCTTC. Translation: CASSLNPGTSGSNEQFF.

The rearrangement uses TRBV2 and TRBJ2-7, with a weak D call TRBD1 (6 bases). The V gene's germline CDR1 is SNHLY and CDR2 FYNNEI. The V gene lost 7 bases and the J gene lost 5 bases, with 12 bases spanning the gap. CDR3 length equals 12 residues. In DNA form, the CDR3 reads TGTGCCAGCACAGGGGATGGGGACGAGCAGTACTTC. It encodes CASTGDGDEQYF.

This clone was detected only once. The chain couples TRBV27 to TRBJ1-6; TRBD1 matches at 8 bases. This CDR3 has 15 residues. The germline V gene encodes CDR1 MNHEY and CDR2 SMNVEV (reference sequence). V lost 5 bases and J lost 7; bases outside the gene matches: 7. The CDR3 DNA is TGTGCCAGCAGTACGATAACAGGGGGGAATTCACCCCTCCACTTT. This gives the protein CASSTITGGNSPLHF.

The chain recombines TRBV4-1 with TRBJ1-6; tentatively, D is TRBD1 (6 bases). V was cut by 4 bases and J by 4 bases, with 14 bases left in between. Germline CDR1 reads MGHRA; CDR2 reads YSYEKL. This CDR3 contains 16 residues. The CDR3 reads CASSPGTRVYNSPLHF. CDR3 sequence (DNA): TGCGCCAGCAGCCCCGGGACAAGGGTTTATAATTCACCCCTCCACTTT.